The T cell receptor beta chain under discussion was sequenced for a study of molecular identifiers for immune sequencing clone quantification (dated by TCRdb to between 2018 and 2020). With regard to the full study: For a replicate experiment, the RNA from either approximately 20,000 or 100,000 naive CD8 T cells was divided into five aliquots, and four of those aliquots went on to sequencing. This methods study benchmarked molecular-identifier clustering-based TCR repertoire sequencing (MIDCIRS) and TCR RNA copy counting, using CD8 T cells to do so.

General conclusions and limits of the study: About 3.1 recovered TCR RNA copies per cell were obtained by modeling, versus about ten by digital PCR, implying a capture efficiency of 25% to 30%. When barcode sub-clustering was not used, chimeric consensus sequences inflated TCR diversity, with chimeras reaching as high as 47%. In CMV-specific effector cells, over 97% of molecules were held by clones above 20 RNA copies, whereas under 1% of molecules were held by such clones in naive cells. Spiked-in Jurkat TCR RNA (around 9 copies' worth), which is not part of the donor repertoire, was contained in the naive libraries. Even against a background of roughly 1 million naive CD8 T cells, spiked-in Jurkat TCR RNA amounting to a single cell's worth was reported to be detectable. Highly expanded clone sizes could be underestimated if identical TCR molecules share a barcode.

The CDR3 starts with the cysteine, ends with the phenylalanine, and has 14 residues. Here the CDR3 DNA is all that survives: 42 bases in frame from base 1. Looking up the germline V gene yields CDR1 SGHTS and CDR2 YDEGEE. After removal of 4 bases from V and 6 bases from J, the junction retains 7 bases not matched to a gene. As for this clonotype: Its antigen is currently not known. No quality values exist for individual bases; no much larger clone is one base distant.

The library was built by means of PCR. The listed sequencing device is NextSeq 500. Bulk TCR libraries were prepared as previously described, using TCR primers listed in Table S5. Purification of total RNA was performed with the Qiagen AllPrep DNA/RNA kit. Before analysis, reads from multiple sequencing runs of the same library were pooled. The authors' analysis ran thus. Reads were retained only if their TCR constant sequence matched exactly, and those retained reads were trimmed to 150 nt and grouped according to their 12-nt molecular barcodes. Reads in each barcode group were sub-clustered using a 15% Levenshtein threshold, and a quality-weighted consensus sequence was built for each RNA molecule. Non-functional sequences were excluded, and lower-count sequences lying one edit away from another sequence were also excluded. Barcode sub-clusters with fewer than 20% of the maximum read count were removed, based on fitting two negative binomial distributions. Starting from the raw public reads, TCRdb applied fastp trimming at Q25, assembled clones with MiXCR and retained in-frame beta chains. Every distinct CDR3 protein forms one entry, paired with its most common genes and DNA. The V and J calls, along with clone size, are taken from TCRdb and not from the paper's own processing. For this sample the table gives 85,000 to 90,000 distinct CDR3 sequences, of which around a quarter were detected only once. The ten top clones hold 0.6% to 0.9% of the sample.

Libraries of naive CD8 T cells were generated from about 20,000 to 1,000,000 sorted cells, with 10%, 30% or 50% of the purified RNA used. Naive CD8 T cells were FACS-sorted as CD8+CD4-CCR7+CD45RA+ on a BD FACSAria II into RLT Plus buffer. Detection sensitivity was tested by spiking Jurkat RNA equal to ten or so TCR copies' worth into samples containing roughly 19,000-1,000,000 naive CD8 T cells. CD8 T cells were enriched using RosetteSep CD8+ T Cell Enrichment Cocktail and Ficoll-Paque, and the enriched cells then underwent ACK red cell lysis. Sequencing used naive CD8+ T cells from blood, with Jurkat cell RNA spiked in. The intended sense of this specimen's cell subset or site label: FACS-sorted CD8+CD4-CCR7+CD45RA+ naive T cells. The rearranged chain carries TRBV5-8 and TRBJ2-7; 10 junctional bases match TRBD1. This TCR was sampled from a human donor in good health. Some libraries in this study had Jurkat cell RNA spiked in. The nucleotides are TGTGCCAGCAGCCCGGGACAGGGGCTCGGCGAGCAGTACTTC. This is translated as CASSPGQGLGEQYF.